The 28 T cell receptor beta chains below were found in one sample sequenced in a study of OX40 agonist ivuxolimab in advanced cancers. Method: immunoSEQ multiplex PCR; TCRdb's copy keeps in-frame clones and lacks some. The table has about 70,000 clones, roughly 89% seen once. This material consisted of CD4+ or CD8+ T cells sorted from blood, taken in a trial of the OX40 agonist ivuxolimab. Every receptor here comes from an adult with an advanced solid tumor such as melanoma, head and neck, liver or kidney cancer.

The chain uses TRBV2 and TRBJ2-5; D is unclear. The J call may be mistaken, given a closer DNA end match to TRBJ2-7. The V gene's germline CDR1 is SNHLY and CDR2 FYNNEI. This CDR3 has 11 amino acids. CDR3 coding DNA: TGTGCCAGCAGTGCCCTCTACGAGCAGTACTTC. Amino acids: CASSALYEQYF.

V gene TRBV4-2 combines with J gene TRBJ2-7; the D gene is possibly TRBD1 (5 bases). Germline CDR1 reads LGHNA; CDR2 reads YNFKEQ. V gave up 1 base and J gave up 2 bases, with 15 bases separating them. The CDR3 loop spans 16 amino acids. The CDR3 sequence: CASSQVGQKGTYEQYF. The CDR3 DNA is TGTGCCAGCAGCCAAGTGGGGCAAAAGGGCACCTACGAGCAGTACTTC.

This clone showed up just once. The V gene is TRBV27, the J gene TRBJ2-2, with TRBD1 matching over 7 bases. The CDR3 runs 15 residues. Germline CDR1 MNHEY, CDR2 SMNVEV (reference sequence). Germline trimming cut 5 bases from V and 6 bases from J; bases unmatched to any gene: 9. The CDR3 nucleotides are TGTGCCAGCAGTCCCCGACAGGGCCGCCCCGGGGAGCTGTTTTTT. It yields the protein CASSPRQGRPGELFF.

The chain is built from TRBV7-8 and TRBJ2-1; 8 nucleotides match TRBD1. The CDR3 loop spans 14 amino acids. V lost 4 bases to trimming and J lost 11 bases; unmatched junction nucleotides: 10. CDR1 SGHVS and CDR2 FQNEAQ come from the germline V gene. The chain's CDR3 is CASSSGQGGGKQFF. CDR3 nucleotides: TGTGCCAGCAGCTCAGGACAGGGTGGAGGTAAGCAGTTCTTC.

The sample holds one count of this clone. V and J are TRBV7-9 and TRBJ2-7; D unclear. Per germline, CDR1 SEHNR and CDR2 FQNEAQ (reference sequence). CDR3 length: 15 amino acids. The V end lost 5 bases, the J end lost 2 bases, and 16 bases lay between the germline ends. The CDR3 is CASSLSSLFPYEQYF. CDR3 nucleotide sequence: TGTGCCAGCAGCCTTAGTTCTCTTTTCCCCTACGAGCAGTACTTC.

The chain links TRBV7-2 to TRBJ1-3; tentative D call: TRBD1 (5 bases). Germline CDR1 reads SGHTA; CDR2 reads FQGNSA. The CDR3 spans 14 residues. With 1 base removed from V and 7 bases from J, the gap between germline ends came to 11 bases. The CDR3 DNA reads TGTGCCAGCAGCTTAGGATGGCGGGGCAACACCATATATTTT. The encoded protein is CASSLGWRGNTIYF.

The rearrangement links TRBV10-3 to TRBJ2-1; 7 nucleotides agree with TRBD2. Unmatched junction bases numbered 6, after V lost 10 bases and J lost 6 bases. The CDR3 length is 12 residues. The germline CDR1 and CDR2 sequences are ENHRY and SYGVKD. The CDR3 region has the DNA TGTGCCACCAGGACTAGTCCCAATGAGCAGTTCTTC. As protein: CATRTSPNEQFF.

The J gene is TRBJ2-7, the V gene TRBV2; 8 nucleotides match TRBD2. V was clipped by 5 bases and J by 0 bases; unmatched bases: 9. Germline lookup yields CDR1 SNHLY and CDR2 FYNNEI. The CDR3 has 16 amino acids. CDR3 residues: CASSWPGGGSSYEQYF. In DNA form, the CDR3 reads TGTGCCAGCAGTTGGCCCGGGGGGGGCAGCTCCTACGAGCAGTACTTC.

This chain links TRBV7-9 with TRBJ2-1; D is unresolved. Trimming shortened V by 2 bases and J by 2 bases, and 13 bases separated the two germline ends. Per the germline V gene, CDR1 is SEHNR and CDR2 is FQNEAQ (reference sequence). The CDR3 covers 16 residues. The DNA of the CDR3 is TGTGCCAGCAGCTTAACGAGAACGTTCCCCTACAATGAGCAGTTCTTC. Protein sequence: CASSLTRTFPYNEQFF.

The chain employs TRBV19 and TRBJ1-1, with TRBD1 matching 8 bases. Germline V gene lookup returns CDR1 LNHDA and CDR2 SQIVND (reference sequence). V lost 3 bases and J lost 1; bases outside the gene matches: 13. This CDR3 spans 18 amino acids. This CDR3 reads CASSMEGQGRMGNTEAFF. CDR3 DNA: TGTGCCAGTAGTATGGAAGGACAGGGCAGAATGGGGAACACTGAAGCTTTCTTT.

The J gene is TRBJ1-6, the V gene TRBV28; D gene unclear. The germline V gene encodes CDR1 MDHEN and CDR2 SYDVKM. CDR3 length: 14 residues. V lost 2 bases and J lost 5, with 7 bases in between. CDR3 sequence (DNA): TGTGCCAGCAGTTTAGTACGGGATAATTCACCCCTCCACTTT. Amino acids: CASSLVRDNSPLHF.

CDR3 bases: TGTGCCAGCAGTTTACTCGAGACCCAGTACTTC. This sequence encodes CASSLLETQYF. This chain uses TRBV28 with TRBJ2-5; D is unclear. The germline V gene has CDR1 MDHEN and CDR2 SYDVKM. V was pared by 2 bases and J by 5 bases, with 3 bases between. The CDR3 has 11 amino acids.

V gene TRBV9 combines with J gene TRBJ2-1, with 11 bases fitting TRBD2. The CDR3 consists of 15 residues. With 2 bases clipped from V and 4 bases from J, the junction kept 2 bases outside the gene matches. Looked up from germline, CDR1 is SGDLS and CDR2 is YYNGEE. The CDR3 loop reads CASSVTSGTYNEQFF. CDR3 DNA sequence: TGTGCCAGCAGCGTGACTAGCGGGACTTACAATGAGCAGTTCTTC.

The rearrangement links TRBV11-3 to TRBJ1-6, with 7 bases identical to TRBD1. CDR1 and CDR2 (germline): SGHNT, YENEEA. J was trimmed by 10 bases and V by 5 bases; bases with no gene match: 8. The CDR3 runs 14 residues. The CDR3 protein is CASSQGGAGSPLHF. DNA for the CDR3: TGTGCCAGCAGCCAAGGGGGCGCGGGGTCACCCCTCCACTTT.

This CDR3 reads CASRRTGTDSPLHF. CDR3 in DNA: TGTGCCAGCAGGCGGACAGGGACCGATTCACCCCTCCACTTT. J is TRBJ1-6 and V is TRBV2; 8 bases match TRBD1. Germline CDR1 SNHLY, CDR2 FYNNEI. The CDR3 is made up of 14 amino acids. V shed 6 bases and J 8 bases; nucleotides not matched to a gene: 6.

The chain recombines TRBV10-1 with TRBJ2-7; 9 nucleotides agree with TRBD2. The CDR3 is 16 residues long. The trim removed 10 bases at V and 0 bases at J, leaving 13 bases unmatched. Looked up from germline, CDR1 is WNHNN and CDR2 is SYGVQD (reference sequence). This CDR3 is CAILKLASGDSYEQYF. In nucleotides, the CDR3 is TGCGCCATCCTAAAACTGGCTAGCGGGGACTCCTACGAGCAGTACTTC.

The chain joins TRBV18 to TRBJ2-5, with TRBD2 as a possible D gene (5 bases). The CDR3 has 13 residues. CDR1 and CDR2 from the germline V gene are KGHSH and LQKENI. Trimming took 4 bases from V and 4 from J, leaving 10 bases between them. The CDR3 reads CASSHGKVETQYF. The CDR3 DNA reads as TGTGCCAGCTCACACGGGAAGGTAGAGACCCAGTACTTC. Full variable domain (outside the CDR3, taken from reference TRBV18 and TRBJ2-5): NAGVMQNPRHLVRRRGQEARLRCSPMKGHSHVYWYRQLPEEGLKFMVYLQKENIIDESGMPKERFSAEFPKEGPSILRIQQVVRGDSAAYFCASSHGKVETQYFGPGTRLLVL.

The chain uses TRBV27 and TRBJ2-1; D tentatively reads TRBD1 or TRBD2 (6 bases each). Trimming took off 5 bases at V and 7 bases at J, with 18 bases between the two ends. Per germline, CDR1 MNHEY and CDR2 SMNVEV (reference sequence). The length of the CDR3 is 15 residues. In DNA form, the CDR3 reads TGTGCCAGCAGTCCACGGGGGCAGGGCGGGAATGAGCAGTTCTTC. This codes for CASSPRGQGGNEQFF.

Notes on this clone: One end of the junction does not line up with germline, which may come from a read error. The J gene is TRBJ2-3, the V gene TRBV7-3, with no clear D. CDR1 and CDR2 (germline): SGHTA, FQGTGA. The CDR3 consists of 11 residues. The DNA of the CDR3 is TGTGCCAGCAGCTTATCCCTGAGGATTATTTTT. Amino acids: CASSLSLRIIF.

The chain recombines TRBV6-6 with TRBJ2-2; D is unresolved. Germline values: CDR1 MNHNY, CDR2 SVGAGI (reference sequence). This CDR3 has 13 amino acids. V was cut by 2 bases and J by 14 bases, with 15 bases left in between. CDR3 sequence: CASSYPLDGLLFF. CDR3 sequence (DNA): TGTGCCAGCAGTTACCCCTTGGACGGGCTACTGTTTTTT.

The chain uses TRBV13 and TRBJ1-2; 11 nucleotides match TRBD1. With 6 bases clipped from V and 0 bases from J, the junction kept 6 bases outside the gene matches. The CDR3 sequence is 16 residues long. CDR1 and CDR2 (germline): PRHDT, FYEKMQ (reference sequence). The CDR3, as DNA: TGTGCCAGCAGAGCTCCGGGACAGGGGGCTAACTATGGCTACACCTTC. Translated: CASRAPGQGANYGYTF. Looking up the rest from reference TRBV13 and TRBJ1-2 gives the full variable domain: AAGVIQSPRHLIKEKRETATLKCYPIPRHDTVYWYQQGPGQDPQFLISFYEKMQSDKGSIPDRFSAQQFSDYHSELNMSSLELGDSALYFCASRAPGQGANYGYTFGSGTRLTVV.

The chain combines TRBV10-3 with TRBJ2-7; 10 nucleotides agree with TRBD1. The V and J ends lost 5 bases and 3 bases, in that order; junction bases with no gene match: 13. Germline-derived CDR1 and CDR2 are ENHRY and SYGVKD. The CDR3 has 17 amino acids. The CDR3 bases are TGTGCCATCAGTTCCGGGACAGGGGCATTAAAAGGCTACGAGCAGTACTTC. Amino acids: CAISSGTGALKGYEQYF.

This clone was seen a few times. CDR3 region: CAISESGTALGYF. The CDR3 DNA sequence: TGTGCCATCAGTGAGTCAGGGACAGCCCTCGGATATTTT. The gene calls are TRBV10-3 and TRBJ1-3; 7 nucleotides match TRBD1. V lost 0 bases, J lost 15 bases, and 8 bases stayed unmatched. CDR1 is ENHRY, CDR2 SYGVKD, per germline. The CDR3 contains 13 residues.

The chain is built from TRBV5-1 and TRBJ1-2; no clear D. The CDR3 runs to 13 residues. CDR1 is SGHRS and CDR2 is YFSETQ in the germline V gene. Trimming took off 5 bases at V and 1 base at J, with 9 bases between the two ends. The CDR3 sequence is CASRLGSNYGYTF. As DNA, the CDR3 is TGCGCCAGCAGGCTCGGCAGTAACTATGGCTACACCTTC.

J is TRBJ2-7 and V is TRBV6-1; no reliable D call. The CDR3 covers 15 residues. Deletions cut 1 base from V and 2 bases from J, with 12 bases between. The germline CDR1 and CDR2 sequences are MNHNS and SASEGT. For the CDR3, the DNA is TGTGCCAGCAGTGAAGGGTCACCCAAGACCTACGAGCAGTACTTC. Translation gives CASSEGSPKTYEQYF.

The V call is TRBV5-1, the J call TRBJ2-1; 11 bases match TRBD1. Trimming at V came to 1 base and at J to 7 bases, leaving 7 bases not matched to a gene. The CDR3 extends over 16 amino acids. CDR1 SGHRS and CDR2 YFSETQ come from the germline V gene. The CDR3 DNA is TGCGCCAGCAGCTTGACCGGGACAGGGGGAACAAATGAGCAGTTCTTC. Its translation: CASSLTGTGGTNEQFF.

The chain recombines TRBV5-6 with TRBJ1-5; TRBD1 might be the D (5 bases). The germline V gene encodes CDR1 SGHDT and CDR2 YYEEEE. Trimming stripped 0 bases from V and 5 bases from J, with 9 bases between. The CDR3 loop spans 14 amino acids. The CDR3 is CASSLAGGDQPQHF. In nucleotides, the CDR3 is TGTGCCAGCAGCTTGGCCGGGGGAGATCAGCCCCAGCATTTT.

The chain employs TRBV7-8 and TRBJ1-1; 8 nucleotides line up with TRBD1. The CDR3 loop spans 16 amino acids. Germline CDR1 reads SGHVS; CDR2 reads FQNEAQ. The junction had 8 bases not matched to a gene; V was cut back by 4 bases and J by 1 base. The CDR3 protein is CASSSRPGTGNTEAFF. The CDR3 DNA sequence: TGTGCCAGCAGCTCCCGACCTGGGACAGGGAACACTGAAGCTTTCTTT.